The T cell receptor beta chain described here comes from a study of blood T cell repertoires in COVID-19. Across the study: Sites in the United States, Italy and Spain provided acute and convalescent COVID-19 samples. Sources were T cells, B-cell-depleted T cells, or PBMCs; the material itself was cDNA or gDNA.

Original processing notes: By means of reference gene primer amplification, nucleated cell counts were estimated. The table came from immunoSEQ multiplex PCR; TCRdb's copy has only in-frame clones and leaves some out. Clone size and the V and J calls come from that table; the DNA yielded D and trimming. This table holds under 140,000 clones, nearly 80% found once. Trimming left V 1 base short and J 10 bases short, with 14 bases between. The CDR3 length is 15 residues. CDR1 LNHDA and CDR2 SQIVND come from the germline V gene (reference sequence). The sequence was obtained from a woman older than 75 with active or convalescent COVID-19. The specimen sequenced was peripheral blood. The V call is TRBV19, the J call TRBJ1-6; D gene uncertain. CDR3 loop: CASSIGEPTRSPLHF. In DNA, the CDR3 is TGTGCCAGTAGTATAGGGGAGCCTACGAGGTCACCCCTCCACTTT.